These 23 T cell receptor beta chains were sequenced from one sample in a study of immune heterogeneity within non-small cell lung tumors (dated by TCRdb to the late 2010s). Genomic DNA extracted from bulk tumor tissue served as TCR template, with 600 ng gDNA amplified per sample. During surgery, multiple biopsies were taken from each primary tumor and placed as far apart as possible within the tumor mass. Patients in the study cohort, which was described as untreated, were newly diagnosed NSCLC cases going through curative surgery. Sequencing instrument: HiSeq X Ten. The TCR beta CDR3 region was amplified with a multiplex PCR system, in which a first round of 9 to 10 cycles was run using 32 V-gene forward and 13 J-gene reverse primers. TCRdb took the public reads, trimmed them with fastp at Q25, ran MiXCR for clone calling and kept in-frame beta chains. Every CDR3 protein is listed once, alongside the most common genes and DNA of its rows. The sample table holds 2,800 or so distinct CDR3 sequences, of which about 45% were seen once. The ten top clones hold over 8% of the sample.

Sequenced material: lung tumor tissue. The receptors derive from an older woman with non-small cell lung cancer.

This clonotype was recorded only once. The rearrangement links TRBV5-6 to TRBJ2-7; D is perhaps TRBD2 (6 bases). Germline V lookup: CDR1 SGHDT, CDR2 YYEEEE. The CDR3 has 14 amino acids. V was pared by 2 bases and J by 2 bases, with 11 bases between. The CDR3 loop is CASSFAGGTYEQYF. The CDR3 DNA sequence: TGTGCCAGCAGCTTCGCCGGGGGAACCTACGAGCAGTACTTC.

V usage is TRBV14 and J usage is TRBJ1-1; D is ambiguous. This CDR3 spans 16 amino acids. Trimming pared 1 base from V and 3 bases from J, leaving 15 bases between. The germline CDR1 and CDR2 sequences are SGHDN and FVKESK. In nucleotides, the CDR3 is TGTGCCAGCAGCCAAGGACCCCCTCGGATAGACACTGAAGCTTTCTTT. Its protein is CASSQGPPRIDTEAFF.

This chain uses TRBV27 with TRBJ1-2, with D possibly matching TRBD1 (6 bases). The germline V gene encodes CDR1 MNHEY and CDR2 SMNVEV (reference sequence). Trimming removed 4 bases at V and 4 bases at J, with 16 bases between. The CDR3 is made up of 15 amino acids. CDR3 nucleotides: TGTGCCAGCAGTTCCTCCGGGGGGGGCGGCTATGGCTACACCTTC. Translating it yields CASSSSGGGGYGYTF.

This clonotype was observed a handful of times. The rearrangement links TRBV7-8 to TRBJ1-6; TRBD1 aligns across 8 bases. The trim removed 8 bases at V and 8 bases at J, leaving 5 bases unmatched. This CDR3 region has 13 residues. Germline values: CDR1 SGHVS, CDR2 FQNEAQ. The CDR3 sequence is CASRTGKDSPLHF. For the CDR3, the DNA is TGTGCCAGCCGGACAGGGAAGGATTCACCCCTCCACTTT.

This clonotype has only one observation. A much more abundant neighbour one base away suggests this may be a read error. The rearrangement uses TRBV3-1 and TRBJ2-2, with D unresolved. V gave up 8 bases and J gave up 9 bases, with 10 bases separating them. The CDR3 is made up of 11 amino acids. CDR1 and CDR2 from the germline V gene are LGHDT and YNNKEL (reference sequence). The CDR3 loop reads CASQSLRELFF. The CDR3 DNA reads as TGTGCCAGCCAATCCCTCAGGGAGCTGTTTTTT. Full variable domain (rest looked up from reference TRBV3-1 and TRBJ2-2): DTAVSQTPKYLVTQMGNDKSIKCEQNLGHDTMYWYKQDSKKFLKIMFSYNNKELIINETVPNRFSPKSPDKAHLNLHINSLELGDSAVYFCASQSLRELFFGEGSRLTVL.

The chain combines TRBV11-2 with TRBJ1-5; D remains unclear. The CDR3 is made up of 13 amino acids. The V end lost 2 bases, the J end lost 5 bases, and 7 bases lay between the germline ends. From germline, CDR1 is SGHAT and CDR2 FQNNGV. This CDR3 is CASSLIVDQPQHF. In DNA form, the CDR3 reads TGTGCCAGCAGCTTAATCGTGGATCAGCCCCAGCATTTT.

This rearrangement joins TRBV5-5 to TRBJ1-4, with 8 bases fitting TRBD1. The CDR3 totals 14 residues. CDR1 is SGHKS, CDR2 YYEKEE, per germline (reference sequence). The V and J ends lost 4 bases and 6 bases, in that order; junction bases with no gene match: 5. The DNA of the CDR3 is TGTGCCAGCAGCAATCTGGACAGGGATGAAAAACTGTTTTTT. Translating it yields CASSNLDRDEKLFF.

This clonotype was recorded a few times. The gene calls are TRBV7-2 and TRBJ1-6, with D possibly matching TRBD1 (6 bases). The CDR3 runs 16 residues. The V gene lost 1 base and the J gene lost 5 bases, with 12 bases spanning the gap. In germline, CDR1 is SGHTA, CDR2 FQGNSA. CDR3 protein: CASSLDNRVHNSPLHF. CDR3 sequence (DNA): TGTGCCAGCAGCTTAGACAACAGGGTTCATAATTCACCCCTCCACTTT.

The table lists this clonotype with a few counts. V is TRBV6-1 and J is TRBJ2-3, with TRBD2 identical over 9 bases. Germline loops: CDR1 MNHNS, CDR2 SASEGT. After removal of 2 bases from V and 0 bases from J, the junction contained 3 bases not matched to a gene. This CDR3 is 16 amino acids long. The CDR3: CASSESLAGSTDTQYF. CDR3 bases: TGTGCCAGCAGTGAATCCCTAGCGGGGAGCACAGATACGCAGTATTTT.

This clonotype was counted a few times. Written as DNA, the CDR3 is TGTGCCAGTAGTAAGACGCGGGACGAGCAGTACTTC. Residues: CASSKTRDEQYF. V gene TRBV19 combines with J gene TRBJ2-7; D is possibly TRBD2 (5 bases). Germline V gene data show CDR1 as LNHDA and CDR2 as SQIVND (reference sequence). The CDR3 runs 12 residues. The germline V and J ends were trimmed by 4 bases and 5 bases, with 9 bases remaining between them.

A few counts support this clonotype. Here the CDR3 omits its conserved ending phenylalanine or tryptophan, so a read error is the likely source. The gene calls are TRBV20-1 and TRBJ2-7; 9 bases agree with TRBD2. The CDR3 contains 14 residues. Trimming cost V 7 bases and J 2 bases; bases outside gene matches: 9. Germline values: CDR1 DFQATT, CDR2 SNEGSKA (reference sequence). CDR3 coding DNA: TGCAGTGGGGAACTAGCGGGTGGGACCTACGAGCAGTACTTA. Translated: CSGELAGGTYEQYL.

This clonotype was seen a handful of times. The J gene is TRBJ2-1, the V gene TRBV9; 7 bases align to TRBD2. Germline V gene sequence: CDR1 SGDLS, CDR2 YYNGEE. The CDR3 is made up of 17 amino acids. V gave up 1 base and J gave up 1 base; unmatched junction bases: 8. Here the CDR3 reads CASSVLSSGGSYNEQFF. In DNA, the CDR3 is TGTGCCAGCAGCGTACTTTCCTCGGGAGGTTCCTACAATGAGCAGTTCTTC.

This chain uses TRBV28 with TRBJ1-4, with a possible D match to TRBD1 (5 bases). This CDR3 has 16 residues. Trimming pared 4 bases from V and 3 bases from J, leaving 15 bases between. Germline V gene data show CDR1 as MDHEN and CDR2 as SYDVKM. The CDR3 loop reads CASSSPGGTSNEKLFF. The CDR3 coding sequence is TGTGCCAGCAGTTCTCCGGGGGGGACCTCTAATGAAAAACTGTTTTTT.

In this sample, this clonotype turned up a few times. The CDR3 DNA reads TGTGCCAGCTCGTCCGTTTCTGGGACAGGGGGACCCGGGGAGCTGTTTTTT. It yields the protein CASSSVSGTGGPGELFF. The chain carries TRBV18 and TRBJ2-2; 11 bases align to TRBD1. Trimming cost V 6 bases and J 6 bases; bases outside gene matches: 12. From germline, CDR1 is KGHSH and CDR2 LQKENI. The CDR3 is 17 residues long.

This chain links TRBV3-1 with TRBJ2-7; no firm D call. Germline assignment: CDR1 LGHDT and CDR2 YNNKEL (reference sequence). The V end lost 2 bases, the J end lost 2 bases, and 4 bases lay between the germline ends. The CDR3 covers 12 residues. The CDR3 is CASSQIAYEQYF. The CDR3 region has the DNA TGTGCCAGCAGCCAAATCGCCTACGAGCAGTACTTC.

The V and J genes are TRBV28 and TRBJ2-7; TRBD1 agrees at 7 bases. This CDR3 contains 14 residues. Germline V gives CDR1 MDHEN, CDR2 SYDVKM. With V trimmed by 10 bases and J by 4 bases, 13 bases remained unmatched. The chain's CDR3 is CATVLSGTDYEQYF. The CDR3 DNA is TGTGCCACCGTGCTCTCCGGGACAGATTACGAGCAGTACTTC.

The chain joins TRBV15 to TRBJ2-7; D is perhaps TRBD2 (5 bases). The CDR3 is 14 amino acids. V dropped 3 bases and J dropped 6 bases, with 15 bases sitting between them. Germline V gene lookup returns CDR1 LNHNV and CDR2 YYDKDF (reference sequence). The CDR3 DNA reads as TGTGCCACCAGCAGGACTCTCGGAGGTATCGAGCAGTACTTC. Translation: CATSRTLGGIEQYF.

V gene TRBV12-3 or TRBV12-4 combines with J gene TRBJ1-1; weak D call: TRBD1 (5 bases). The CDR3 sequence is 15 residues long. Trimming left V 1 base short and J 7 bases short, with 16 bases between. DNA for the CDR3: TGTGCCAGCAGTTTAGGTTGGCAGGGAGTAAATGAAGCTTTCTTT. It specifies CASSLGWQGVNEAFF.

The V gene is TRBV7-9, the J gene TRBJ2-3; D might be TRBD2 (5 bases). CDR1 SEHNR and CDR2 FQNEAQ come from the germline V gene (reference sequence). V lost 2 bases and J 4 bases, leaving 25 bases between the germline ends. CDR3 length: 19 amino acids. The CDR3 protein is CASSLYLLPPGSGADTQYF. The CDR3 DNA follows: TGTGCCAGCAGCTTATATCTCCTTCCTCCGGGGTCCGGGGCAGATACGCAGTATTTT.

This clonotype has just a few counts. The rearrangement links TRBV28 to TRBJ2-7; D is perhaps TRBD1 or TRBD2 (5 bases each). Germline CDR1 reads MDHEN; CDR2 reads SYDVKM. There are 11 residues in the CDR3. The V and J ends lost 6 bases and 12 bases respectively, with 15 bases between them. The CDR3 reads CASSAGAKGYF. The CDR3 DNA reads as TGTGCCAGCAGCGCCGGGGCGAAAGGGTACTTC.

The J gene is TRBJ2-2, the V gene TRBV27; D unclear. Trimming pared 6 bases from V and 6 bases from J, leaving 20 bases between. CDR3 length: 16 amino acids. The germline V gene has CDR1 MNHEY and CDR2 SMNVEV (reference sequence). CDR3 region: CASSPLLDGVAGELFF. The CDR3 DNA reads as TGTGCCAGCAGCCCCTTGTTGGATGGTGTGGCCGGGGAGCTGTTTTTT.

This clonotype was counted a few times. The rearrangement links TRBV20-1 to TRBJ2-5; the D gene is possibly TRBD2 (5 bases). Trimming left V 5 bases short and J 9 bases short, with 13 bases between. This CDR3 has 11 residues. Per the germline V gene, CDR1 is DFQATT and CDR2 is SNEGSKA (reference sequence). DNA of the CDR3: TGCAGTGCTGGAGGTAGAGCTGCCCAGTACTTC. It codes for CSAGGRAAQYF.

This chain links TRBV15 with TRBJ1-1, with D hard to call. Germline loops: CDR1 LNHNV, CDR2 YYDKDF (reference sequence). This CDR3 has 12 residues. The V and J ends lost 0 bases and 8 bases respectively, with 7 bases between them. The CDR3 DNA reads TGTGCCACCAGCAGAGATAAGATGGAAGCTTTCTTT. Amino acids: CATSRDKMEAFF.